Sequencing of this T cell receptor beta chain was carried out in a study of T cells after yellow fever vaccination. General study points: Most primary-vaccination clones recurred post-booster (approximately 96% CD4, roughly 91% CD8). Within FACS-sorted repertoires, abundant clonotypes contaminating from the bulk population could be present. Clonotype sharing between CD4 and CD8 compartments was small.

TCRdb re-called the 5' RACE reads with MiXCR, one entry per CDR3 protein. The repertoire includes 450,000 to 550,000 distinct CDR3 sequences, 21% of them detected once, and approximately 16% sits in the top ten. This clonotype was counted between two and nine times. The antigen remains undetermined. Unmatched junction bases numbered 10, after V lost 7 bases and J lost 7 bases. This CDR3 comprises 14 residues. The V gene is TRBV12-3 or TRBV12-4, the J gene TRBJ2-4, with 7 bases fitting TRBD1. The specimen comprised PBMCs, sampled roughly 23 days after the first yellow fever vaccination. The source is a man between 18 and 29 years old who received the YFV17D yellow fever vaccine. The CDR3 protein is CASTPTGNGNIQYF. DNA of the CDR3: TGTGCCAGCACCCCGACAGGGAACGGGAACATTCAGTACTTC.